Below, 7 T cell receptor beta chains from the same sample are listed, as sequenced in a study of identical twins. Each CDR3 protein gets one entry after TCRdb re-called the 5' RACE reads with MiXCR. The sample shows under 250,000 distinct CDR3 sequences, around 9.6% of them seen only once. Sequencing was performed on memory (CD45RO+) T cells sorted from blood. All receptors come from a young woman in good health.

The V and J genes are TRBV6-6 and TRBJ1-1, with no clear D. CDR1 is MNHNY, CDR2 SVGAGI, per germline (reference sequence). The length of the CDR3 is 13 residues. Trimming removed 5 bases at V and 0 bases at J, with 7 bases between. CDR3 nucleotide sequence: TGTGCCAGCAGTAGCCACATGAACACTGAAGCTTTCTTT. Its translation is CASSSHMNTEAFF.

The chain has TRBV20-1 and TRBJ2-5, with D tentatively TRBD1 or TRBD2 (5 bases each). This CDR3 has 16 amino acids. CDR1 is DFQATT and CDR2 is SNEGSKA in the germline V gene (reference sequence). Trimming took off 3 bases at V and 5 bases at J, with 22 bases between the two ends. The CDR3 spells CSARDRGTASRETQYF. As DNA, the CDR3 is TGCAGTGCTAGGGACCGAGGGACGGCTTCACGGGAGACCCAGTACTTC.

This clonotype was seen only a few times. This sequence joins TRBV6-2 or TRBV6-3 and TRBJ2-1; TRBD2 matches at 7 bases. With 6 bases clipped from V and 7 bases from J, the junction kept 15 bases outside the gene matches. From germline, CDR1 is MNHEY and CDR2 SVGEGT. This CDR3 has 16 residues. CDR3 DNA sequence: TGTGCCAGCAGATGGGGGACGGCGGGAGCGGCAAATGAGCAGTTCTTC. As protein: CASRWGTAGAANEQFF.

This clonotype has a handful of counts. This chain links TRBV12-3 or TRBV12-4 with TRBJ1-6; 7 bases map to TRBD1. This CDR3 is built from 14 residues. Trimming at V came to 5 bases and at J to 10 bases, leaving 8 bases not matched to a gene. In DNA, the CDR3 is TGTGCCAGCAGTCTCCGACAGGGCCTGTCACCCCTCCACTTT. This codes for CASSLRQGLSPLHF.

Only a few counts were recorded for this clonotype. The junction and the germline gene differ at one end; a read error may be behind it. This sequence joins TRBV5-1 and TRBJ1-1; no reliable D call. The CDR3 runs to 13 residues. The germline CDR1 and CDR2 sequences are SGHRS and YFSETQ. The CDR3 DNA reads TGCGCCAGCAGCTTGGCCATCGGAGAGGCGCGGCTCTTT. Its translation is CASSLAIGEARLF.

The V gene is TRBV20-1, the J gene TRBJ1-6; 7 positions agree with TRBD1. The CDR3 is made up of 13 amino acids. V lost 6 bases to trimming and J lost 8 bases; unmatched junction nucleotides: 7. Germline V gene lookup returns CDR1 DFQATT and CDR2 SNEGSKA (reference sequence). The CDR3: CSARQGGDSPLHF. DNA of the CDR3: TGCAGTGCAAGACAGGGTGGGGATTCACCCCTCCACTTT.

This clonotype was seen repeatedly, ten times or more. V gene TRBV3-1 combines with J gene TRBJ2-5; D possibly corresponds to TRBD2 (6 bases). The CDR3 extends over 14 amino acids. Trimming left V 6 bases short and J 4 bases short, with 15 bases between. Germline V gene sequence: CDR1 LGHDT, CDR2 YNNKEL (reference sequence). The CDR3 reads CASSVDGSGETQYF. CDR3 bases: TGTGCCAGCAGTGTGGACGGGAGTGGAGAGACCCAGTACTTC.